This T cell receptor beta chain appears in the sequencing data of a study of blood T cell repertoires in COVID-19. Study information: From T cells, B-cell-depleted T cells, or PBMCs came the material, which was cDNA or gDNA.

Methods used by the authors: Reference gene primers were amplified, and this amplification served to estimate nucleated cell counts. The method was immunoSEQ multiplex PCR; TCRdb's version includes in-frame clones alone and lacks a portion of them. That table furnishes V, J and clone size, whereas the DNA furnished D and trimming. Among hundreds of thousands of clones listed, roughly nine tenths were seen once. This CDR3 has 13 residues. Trimming took 6 bases from V and 10 from J, leaving 16 bases between them. From germline, CDR1 is SNHLY and CDR2 FYNNEI. The sequence was obtained from a man aged 25-45 years who had recovered from COVID-19. Specimen: PBMCs or T cells enriched from blood (not recorded which). The V call is TRBV2, the J call TRBJ2-1, with D tentatively TRBD2 (5 bases). The CDR3 loop reads CASRPRRTDEQFF. The CDR3 nucleotides are TGTGCCAGCAGACCCCGGAGGACCGACGAGCAGTTCTTC.